This T cell receptor (beta chain) originates from a study of T cells in Graves' hyperthyroidism and ophthalmopathy (dated by TCRdb to about 2019). Study-wide context: Peripheral blood was sampled at the time of initial diagnosis, prior to any treatment. TCR Vbeta CDR3 sequencing of fewer than 150 peripheral blood samples (fewer than 45 ophthalmopathy, about 80 hyperthyroidism and roughly 17 progressor patients) is reported in the paper. The approximately 95 discovery patients were divided at random into training and test sets in a 7:3 ratio. To identify TCR V-J signatures that set the groups apart, the researchers used a discovery cohort of about a hundred patients, made up of 40 to 45 with Graves' ophthalmopathy and some 55 with stable Graves' hyperthyroidism. Prospective prediction of ophthalmopathy was tested in an independent validation cohort of approximately 19 hyperthyroidism patients and 17 patients who later progressed to ophthalmopathy. Thyroid tissue and blood T-cell repertoires from several Graves' hyperthyroidism patients were also compared in the study. Following sampling, methimazole starting at 30 mg daily was given to hyperthyroidism patients, and high-dose intravenous methylprednisolone was given to ophthalmopathy patients. Overall results and qualifications from the work: Ophthalmopathy was separated from stable hyperthyroidism by a 13 V-J signature model, with 85% to 90% sensitivity and roughly 81% specificity obtained in cross-validation and 80%/75% obtained in testing. Most expanded thyroid clonotypes (frequency above 0.001) were also detected in blood, a finding suggesting that blood repertoires may reflect thyroid immune responses. In validation, progression to ophthalmopathy was predicted by the model with 70.59% sensitivity and 72% to 85% specificity, a median of about 6.8 months before onset. No statistical method was used to fix the sample size in advance, and group allocation was not hidden from the investigators.

At the junction V is shortened by 5 bases and J by 0 bases, with 13 bases in between. The CDR3 goes from the cysteine to the phenylalanine over 16 residues. Only the CDR3 DNA is retained, 48 bases long and in frame from the first base. In the ophthalmopathy patients, disease was moderately to severely active, with a Clinical Activity Score of 3 or more, a NOSPECS grade of 4 or more, and a duration of less than 3 months. Any patient with an uncontrolled infection, another autoimmune disease, pregnancy or lactation was excluded. Diagnoses were established on the basis of clinical symptoms, serum thyroxine and TRAb, thyroid ultrasound, and orbital computed tomography. PBMCs were isolated from approximately 10 ml of fresh peripheral blood by Ficoll-Paque density gradient centrifugation. Total RNA was extracted using Trizol reagent, and RNA quality was assessed on an Agilent 2100 Bioanalyzer. TCR beta CDR3 regions were amplified from RNA transcripts. The TCR CDR3 was subjected to a first round of RT-PCR using the HTBI primer set and the Qiagen OneStep RT-PCR kit. Libraries were constructed in a second round of multiplex PCR, after which size selection and purification were performed. The libraries were sequenced on an Illumina HiSeq2000 using paired-end 100 bp reads. For the original study's pipeline: SOAPnuke was used to process the raw data, with reads discarded if the reads contained adapters or uncalled bases, had a mean Phred below 15, or lacked an exact constant-primer or identifier match. High-quality paired reads were merged with COPE v1.2.5, and unique nucleotide sequences were defined as clonotypes. MiTCR v1.1 was used to align clonotypes to the IMGT TRBV, TRBD and TRBJ reference segments. Only V-J combinations with frequency above 0.0001, covering roughly 99% of repertoires, were analysed. The TCS score was defined as the ratio of F50 (clonal expansion) to E x V (chaos), calculated using BLOSUM62-based TCRdist between CDR3 peptides within each V-J. Welch's t-statistics and random forest reduced 450 to 600 V-J features to roughly 13, which were used in a naive Bayes classifier (R e1071). TCRdb trimmed public reads at Q25 via fastp, called clones via MiXCR and kept in-frame beta chains. Rows are combined by CDR3 protein, so each entry shows the most common genes and DNA. The V and J calls and clone size are TCRdb's, not the authors'. The sample yields almost 500,000 distinct CDR3 sequences; 20% to 25% were counted once. The ten top clones hold 45% to 50% of the sample.

Concerning this clonotype itself: No antigen is known for it. Qualities for individual bases were not recorded, and no much larger clone is one base off.

This chain is built from TRBV12-3 or TRBV12-4 and TRBJ2-2, and the D gene may be TRBD1, 6 bases matching. This TCR was sampled from a woman aged 70-85 years with Graves' ophthalmopathy. Sequenced material: blood. Read as DNA, the sequence is TGTGCCAGCAGTCATGGGACACCCGCGAACACCGGGGAGCTGTTTTTT. Its translation is CASSHGTPANTGELFF.